Presented here are 23 T cell receptor beta chains from one specimen sequenced in a study of radiation and T cells in renal cell carcinoma. The method was immunoSEQ multiplex PCR; TCRdb's version includes in-frame clones alone and lacks a portion of them. Found here are about 86,000 clones, around four fifths of them singletons; the top ten hold roughly 10%. The time point denotes: blood 4 weeks post-SBRT, at nephrectomy. Treatment given: 15 Gy SBRT to primary tumor, nephrectomy 4 weeks later. This specimen consisted of blood, obtained from a patient whose treatment included radiotherapy and nephrectomy. The origin of the receptors is a man aged 50 to 60 with renal cell carcinoma.

The V gene is TRBV7-8, the J gene TRBJ1-3; possibly TRBD1 for D (5 bases). CDR1 and CDR2 from the germline V gene are SGHVS and FQNEAQ. The CDR3 is made up of 16 amino acids. V was shortened by 1 base and J by 3 bases, with 13 bases between the two germline ends. CDR3 DNA: TGTGCCAGCAGCTTAGTGGCAGGGCTAGGTGGAAACACCATATATTTT. Translating it yields CASSLVAGLGGNTIYF.

This chain links TRBV18 with TRBJ1-2, with D maybe TRBD1 (5 bases). Germline assignment: CDR1 KGHSH and CDR2 LQKENI. The ends were cut back, 6 bases at V and 3 bases at J, with 8 bases in the middle. The CDR3 runs 12 residues. DNA for the CDR3: TGTGCCAGCTCCCGGGGGGACTATGGCTACACCTTC. Translation gives CASSRGDYGYTF. Full variable domain (remainder filled in from reference TRBV18 and TRBJ1-2): NAGVMQNPRHLVRRRGQEARLRCSPMKGHSHVYWYRQLPEEGLKFMVYLQKENIIDESGMPKERFSAEFPKEGPSILRIQQVVRGDSAAYFCASSRGDYGYTFGSGTRLTVV.

Concerning this clone itself: At one of its ends the junction is not consistent with the germline gene, which may arise from a read error. This chain connects TRBV10-1 to TRBJ2-5; D remains unclear. This CDR3 is 15 amino acids long. CDR1 and CDR2 from the germline V gene are WNHNN and SYGVQD (reference sequence). The CDR3 protein is CVSSESMGLGETQYF. The CDR3 DNA reads TGCGTCAGCAGTGAGTCGATGGGTTTAGGCGAGACCCAGTACTTC.

The CDR3 bases are TGTGCCAGCGGGGGACCGCAAGAGACCCAGTACTTC. Translating gives CASGGPQETQYF. The genes are TRBV7-6 and TRBJ2-5, with D perhaps matching TRBD1 or TRBD2 (5 bases each). Germline CDR1 is SGHVS and CDR2 is FNYEAQ. This CDR3 has 12 residues. Trimming shortened V by 8 bases and J by 2 bases, and 9 bases separated the two germline ends.

The chain is built from TRBV28 and TRBJ2-7, with 9 bases that match TRBD1. The germline CDR1 and CDR2 sequences are MDHEN and SYDVKM. The V and J ends lost 6 bases and 7 bases, in that order; junction bases with no gene match: 10. The CDR3 spans 14 residues. The CDR3 sequence is CASRVGQGQKEQYF. The CDR3 region has the DNA TGTGCCAGCAGGGTTGGACAGGGGCAAAAGGAGCAGTACTTC.

The CDR3 DNA is TGTGCCAGTAGTACCGGTGGAAACTATGGCTACACCTTC. Protein product: CASSTGGNYGYTF. The V gene is TRBV19, the J gene TRBJ1-2; D call uncertain. Trimming pared 4 bases from V and 2 bases from J, leaving 8 bases between. The CDR3 length is 13 residues. Germline V gene sequence: CDR1 LNHDA, CDR2 SQIVND (reference sequence).

The chain joins TRBV9 to TRBJ1-2; the D is unclear. V lost 1 base, J lost 4 bases, and 8 bases lay in between. Germline CDR1 and CDR2: SGDLS and YYNGEE. This CDR3 comprises 13 residues. CDR3 region: CASSVSAGYGYTF. CDR3 sequence (DNA): TGTGCCAGCAGCGTATCGGCAGGCTATGGCTACACCTTC.

The genes are TRBV7-2 and TRBJ2-7; 7 nucleotides line up with TRBD2. Germline CDR1 is SGHTA and CDR2 is FQGNSA. Germline trimming cut 4 bases from V and 6 bases from J; bases unmatched to any gene: 9. The CDR3 spans 14 residues. CDR3 in DNA: TGTGCCAGCAGCTCCGGACTAGAGTCAGGCGAGCAGTACTTC. Translated, it gives CASSSGLESGEQYF.

The rearrangement links TRBV9 to TRBJ1-2; 8 nucleotides line up with TRBD1. This CDR3 is 17 amino acids long. Losses at the gene ends were 3 bases for V and 4 bases for J; bases not matched to a gene: 14. CDR1 is SGDLS and CDR2 is YYNGEE in the germline V gene. The CDR3 loop is CASSASSSRGRVYGYTF. The CDR3, as DNA: TGTGCCAGCAGCGCCAGTTCTAGCAGGGGGCGCGTCTATGGCTACACCTTC.

This clone was observed a single time. This could be a read error, since a much larger clone is one nucleotide away. This sample also contains other DNA sequences that code for the same CDR3. The rearrangement uses TRBV21-1 and TRBJ1-2; the D segment call TRBD1 is taken from the table without a DNA check. TRBV21-1 represents a pseudogene. The CDR3 runs to 17 residues. CDR3 coding DNA: TGTGCCAGCAGCACGATTAAAGATAGAACAGGAACCTATGGCTACACCTTC. As protein: CASSTIKDRTGTYGYTF.

V usage is TRBV29-1 and J usage is TRBJ2-1; maybe TRBD2 (5 bases). V was cut by 7 bases and J by 9 bases, with 10 bases left in between. This CDR3 spans 10 amino acids. The germline V gene encodes CDR1 SQVTM and CDR2 ANQGSEA. Here the CDR3 DNA reads TGCAGCGCTCAGACTACTGAGCAGTTCTTC. Protein product: CSAQTTEQFF.

The rearrangement joins TRBV19 to TRBJ2-5; weak D call: TRBD2 (7 bases). The CDR3 length is 13 residues. The V and J ends lost 6 bases and 4 bases respectively, with 12 bases between them. CDR1 LNHDA and CDR2 SQIVND come from the germline V gene (reference sequence). The CDR3 DNA reads TGTGCCAGTAGGCAGGGAGGGGGAGAGACCCAGTACTTC. Translated: CASRQGGGETQYF.

As to this clone: Within the sample, other DNA sequences also encode this same CDR3. J is TRBJ1-1 and V is TRBV7-9, with 9 bases lining up with TRBD1. Germline CDR1 reads SEHNR; CDR2 reads FQNEAQ (reference sequence). V was pared by 5 bases and J by 4 bases, with 2 bases of the junction left unmatched. The CDR3 length is 13 residues. CDR3 DNA: TGTGCCAGCAGCCTGACAGGGGGCACTGAAGCTTTCTTT. This sequence encodes CASSLTGGTEAFF.

This chain uses TRBV6-1 with TRBJ2-7, with D perhaps matching TRBD2 (5 bases). CDR3 length: 17 residues. Germline V gene sequence: CDR1 MNHNS, CDR2 SASEGT. The germline V and J ends were trimmed by 4 bases and 4 bases, with 23 bases remaining between them. The CDR3 spells CASSVREARGTKYEQYF. The DNA of the CDR3 is TGTGCCAGCAGTGTTCGGGAAGCGAGAGGAACTAAATACGAGCAGTACTTC.

The chain links TRBV9 to TRBJ2-2; perhaps TRBD2 as D (5 bases). Germline lookup yields CDR1 SGDLS and CDR2 YYNGEE. There are 16 residues in the CDR3. V lost 4 bases and J 2 bases, leaving 15 bases between the germline ends. In nucleotides, the CDR3 is TGTGCCAGCAGCCCGACCCTCGCGGGCAACACCGGGGAGCTGTTTTTT. It yields the protein CASSPTLAGNTGELFF.

This clone appeared a single time. This rearrangement joins TRBV5-1 to TRBJ2-5, with D possibly TRBD1 on 5 matching bases. Germline loops: CDR1 SGHRS, CDR2 YFSETQ. With 0 bases removed from V and 2 bases from J, the gap between germline ends came to 14 bases. The CDR3 loop spans 16 amino acids. The CDR3 DNA reads as TGCGCCAGCAGCTTGGGGCCAGGGCCTATACAAGAGACCCAGTACTTC. Protein product: CASSLGPGPIQETQYF.

V and J are TRBV5-1 and TRBJ2-7, with 10 nucleotides matching TRBD1. Per germline, CDR1 SGHRS and CDR2 YFSETQ. The CDR3 sequence is 16 residues long. The junction had 8 bases not matched to a gene; V was cut back by 1 base and J by 4 bases. Here the CDR3 reads CASSLLGTGASYEQYF. For the CDR3, the DNA is TGCGCCAGCAGCTTGCTTGGGACAGGGGCCTCGTACGAGCAGTACTTC.

CDR3 amino acids: CASSPPALRADTQYF. The CDR3 DNA reads as TGTGCCAGCAGTCCGCCGGCCCTAAGGGCAGATACGCAGTATTTT. The V gene is TRBV27, the J gene TRBJ2-3; D uncertain. The CDR3 spans 15 residues. V gave up 5 bases and J gave up 4 bases, with 16 bases separating them. Germline values: CDR1 MNHEY, CDR2 SMNVEV (reference sequence).

The chain employs TRBV19 and TRBJ1-5, with 8 bases that match TRBD1. J gave up 9 bases and V 5 bases, and 9 bases lay outside the gene matches. CDR3 length equals 14 residues. CDR1 and CDR2 from the germline V gene are LNHDA and SQIVND (reference sequence). CDR3 sequence: CASSPGTGKLPQHF. The CDR3 DNA follows: TGTGCCAGTAGTCCAGGGACAGGAAAGTTGCCCCAGCATTTT.

V usage is TRBV10-3 and J usage is TRBJ1-6; TRBD1 matches 9 bases. V trimming: 6 bases; J trimming: 8 bases; junction bases outside the gene matches: 5. This CDR3 contains 14 residues. Germline V CDR1 and CDR2: ENHRY, SYGVKD. This CDR3 is CAISRDRADSPLHF. DNA for the CDR3: TGTGCCATCAGCCGGGACAGGGCTGATTCACCCCTCCACTTT.

The chain employs TRBV6-5 and TRBJ2-5; TRBD1 or TRBD2 may be the D gene (5 bases each). Deletions cut 2 bases from V and 9 bases from J, with 13 bases between. CDR1 and CDR2 from the germline V gene are MNHEY and SVGAGI. CDR3 length equals 13 residues. The CDR3 protein is CASSYGGSEAQYF. The CDR3 DNA follows: TGTGCCAGCAGTTACGGGGGATCGGAGGCCCAGTACTTC.

This CDR3 reads CASRSGPNYGYTF. The DNA of the CDR3 is TGTGCCAGCAGATCTGGCCCTAACTATGGCTACACCTTC. The chain couples TRBV28 to TRBJ1-2; D is uncertain. Between the trimmed V and J ends, which lost 6 bases and 0 bases, there was a span of 8 bases. The CDR3 is 13 amino acids. Germline V gene lookup returns CDR1 MDHEN and CDR2 SYDVKM.

The chain joins TRBV5-5 to TRBJ2-3; TRBD2 matches 7 bases. Germline-derived CDR1 and CDR2 are SGHKS and YYEKEE (reference sequence). The CDR3 contains 14 residues. Germline trimming cut 2 bases from V and 4 bases from J; bases unmatched to any gene: 4. The CDR3 region has the DNA TGTGCCAGCAGCTTCCGACTAGCCCCAGATACGCAGTATTTT. Residues: CASSFRLAPDTQYF.